This T cell receptor (beta chain) came from a study of blood T cell repertoires in COVID-19 (dated by TCRdb to 2020 to 2021). Broadly, across the study: Collaborator samples came from the United States, Italy and Spain and covered acute and convalescent phases of COVID-19. The material from the prospective study consisted of cDNA or gDNA derived from T cells, B-cell-depleted T cells, or PBMCs. Deeply sampled blood TCRbeta repertoires from subjects exposed to, actively infected with, or recovered from COVID-19 were included in the dataset. The repertoires were made available in a free public database intended to serve as a resource for research on the immune response to SARS-CoV-2. The samples were drawn from two sources: the first 160 participants of the ongoing ImmuneRACE study, and approximately 1,300 subjects contributed by 6 global collaborators. Nearly every sample came with metadata listing a de-identified subject ID, COVID-19 status, age in years and sex. Where available, HLA class I and class II types were taken from metadata supplied by the sample provider and were not determined by assay-based typing. Summary of the overall study and its limitations: How much clinical and demographic metadata was included differed by source and by participant, and the metadata was provided uncurated.

The immunoSEQ Assay, a bias-controlled multiplex PCR, was used to amplify TCRbeta CDR3 regions from genomic DNA. The study's processing was this. Within the assay, amplification of reference gene primers was used to estimate how many nucleated cells each sample contained. To quantify the absolute abundance of each unique TCRbeta CDR3 rearrangement, sequence reads were collapsed and filtered. For each sample, productive Simpson clonality was calculated as the square root of Simpson's diversity index over productive rearrangements. This immuneACCESS table, as held by TCRdb, lists in-frame sequences with V and J called but not all clones. Of the missing ones, under half trace to an unresolved V gene in checked studies; the others have no known cause. V and J calls and clone size are copied from that table; D and trimming were computed from the DNA. The sample has some 300,000 clones on record, about nine tenths of them singletons. The ten largest clones capture roughly a tenth of the sample.

Concerning this clone: There is no known antigen for this receptor. The input lacks base qualities; no much larger clone sits a single base away.

Enrolling through a virtual design, the prospective study's participants ranged in age from roughly 18 to 95 years and lived across 24 United States geographic areas. To assign participants to cohorts, the prospective study relied on clinical history that participants themselves reported in a screening survey and a study questionnaire. For ImmuneRACE Cohort 3, a participant was defined as recovered based on two consecutive negative NP/OP PCR tests, clearance by a healthcare professional, or resolution of symptoms. In the prospective study, mobile phlebotomists collected whole blood, serum and a nasopharyngeal or oropharyngeal swab from each participant. Additional blood draws and questionnaires over a roughly two-month period could optionally be provided by prospective study participants. Before DNA extraction, blood samples from the prospective study were shipped at room temperature or frozen.

The receptor comes from a woman in her thirties who had recovered from COVID-19. The sample taken for sequencing was PBMCs or T cells enriched from blood (not recorded which).

The CDR3 region: CASSLDRVGSPLHF. The nucleotide sequence is TGTGCCAGCAGCTTGGACAGGGTCGGTTCACCCCTCCACTTT. The rearranged segments are TRBV7-3 and TRBJ1-6, and TRBD1 matches 8 of the central bases. The V end gives up 3 bases and the J end 9 bases, leaving 4 bases in the junction not matched to a gene. The CDR1 and CDR2 encoded by the germline V gene are SGHTA and FQGTGA. The CDR3 has 14 amino acids, counting the end cysteine and phenylalanine. Only CDR3 DNA remains: 42 bases, in frame from the first base.